This T cell receptor beta chain was captured by sequencing in a study of radiotherapy plus CTLA-4 blockade in lung cancer (dated by TCRdb to 2016 to 2019). Looking at the study overall: Objective responses occurred in 18% of enrolled patients, and 30% to 35% achieved disease control. General study outcomes and caveats: After treatment with radiotherapy and ipilimumab, TCR clones that originated in tumors expanded in peripheral blood. Early dynamic changes in blood T cell clones, together with increased serum interferon-beta after radiation, were reported as the strongest predictors of response.

As concerns this clone: The specificity of this receptor is unknown. Base qualities are not at hand, and no much larger clone is one base apart.

Via the germline V gene (reference sequence), CDR1 is MNHEY and CDR2 SMNVEV. The cysteine opens and the phenylalanine closes a CDR3 of 15 amino acids. Only the CDR3 part of the read is kept: 45 bases, read in frame from the first base. V is pruned by 8 bases and J by 6 bases, leaving 8 bases of the junction without a gene match. The library relied on the immunoSEQ multiplex PCR assay. As stored in TCRdb, this immuneACCESS dataset retains in-frame rearrangements with V and J assigned. A fraction of the clones does not appear; measured against another copy, unresolved V genes explain less than half of the discrepancy, and the remainder lacks a known reason. This sample gives approximately 77,000 clones in total; around 78% of them show up just once. Over 20% of the sample goes to the ten largest clones. The study evaluated CTLA-4 blockade (ipilimumab) given together with focal radiation therapy in patients who had chemo-refractory metastatic non-small-cell lung cancer.

This clonotype originated in a human donor with non-small cell lung cancer whose response to radiotherapy plus ipilimumab could not be evaluated. Some clones in this sample may be carry-over from other donors' samples. The sample in question was peripheral blood, obtained from a patient treated with radiotherapy plus ipilimumab. Here the chain combines TRBV27 and TRBJ2-3; TRBD2 matches 13 bases in the middle. The DNA sequence is as follows: TGTGCCAGCCAATTCGGACTAGCGGGGGTCGATACGCAGTATTTT. This is translated as CASQFGLAGVDTQYF.